What follows are 26 T cell receptor beta chains derived from one specimen sequenced in a study of T cell responses to AZD1222 COVID-19 vaccine. Assay: immunoSEQ multiplex PCR; the TCRdb copy retains only in-frame clones and omits some. The sample carries around 60,000 clones, around 80% recorded once. The material sequenced was peripheral blood, taken 28 days after the second AZD1222 dose. These receptors were obtained from an adult who received the AZD1222 COVID-19 vaccine.

The chain is built from TRBV13 and TRBJ1-1, with 8 bases lining up with TRBD1. V was pared by 3 bases and J by 7 bases, with 4 bases of the junction left unmatched. This CDR3 is 13 amino acids long. Germline V gene sequence: CDR1 PRHDT, CDR2 FYEKMQ (reference sequence). Here the CDR3 DNA reads TGTGCCAGCAGCTTCGGGACAGGCGGTGAAGCTTTCTTT. It specifies CASSFGTGGEAFF.

This rearrangement joins TRBV4-1 to TRBJ1-1; 9 nucleotides match TRBD1. Germline trimming cut 6 bases from V and 3 bases from J; bases unmatched to any gene: 8. Germline assignment: CDR1 MGHRA and CDR2 YSYEKL. This CDR3 comprises 15 residues. The CDR3, as DNA: TGCGCCAGCAGAAAAACACAGGGGGCGTACACTGAAGCTTTCTTT. This sequence encodes CASRKTQGAYTEAFF.

This clone was recorded once. V gene TRBV11-2 combines with J gene TRBJ2-2, with TRBD1 identical over 8 bases. Germline CDR1 and CDR2: SGHAT and FQNNGV. V lost 4 bases and J lost 2; bases outside the gene matches: 3. There are 15 residues in the CDR3. As DNA, the CDR3 is TGTGCCAGCAGCTCGGACAGGGCCAACACCGGGGAGCTGTTTTTT. Amino acids: CASSSDRANTGELFF.

This rearrangement joins TRBV18 to TRBJ2-1, with D maybe TRBD2 (6 bases). V gave up 6 bases and J gave up 8 bases, with 17 bases separating them. This CDR3 spans 14 amino acids. The germline V gene has CDR1 KGHSH and CDR2 LQKENI. CDR3 amino acids: CASSLGSPGDEQFF. Here the CDR3 DNA reads TGTGCCAGCTCCCTCGGGTCCCCGGGGGATGAGCAGTTCTTC.

The chain employs TRBV6-5 and TRBJ1-4, with a weak D call TRBD1 (5 bases). The CDR3 is 15 residues long. The germline V gene encodes CDR1 MNHEY and CDR2 SVGAGI. Trimming took off 4 bases at V and 5 bases at J, with 14 bases between the two ends. The CDR3 here is CASSSRDGLNEKLFF. CDR3 coding DNA: TGTGCCAGCAGTTCCCGGGACGGATTAAATGAAAAACTGTTTTTT.

This chain uses TRBV19 with TRBJ2-1, with 13 positions matching TRBD2. The CDR3 contains 17 residues. Losses at the gene ends were 5 bases for V and 9 bases for J; bases not matched to a gene: 13. Germline assignment: CDR1 LNHDA and CDR2 SQIVND (reference sequence). The CDR3 sequence is CASSSIRLAGGQGEQFF. CDR3 DNA sequence: TGTGCCAGTAGTTCGATCCGACTAGCGGGAGGCCAGGGTGAGCAGTTCTTC.

The rearrangement uses TRBV3-1 (or the pseudogene TRBV3-2) and TRBJ2-7, with 7 bases fitting TRBD1. The CDR3 length is 12 residues. V shed 10 bases and J 1 base; nucleotides not matched to a gene: 4. CDR1 is LGHDT and CDR2 is YNNKEL in the germline V gene (reference sequence). The CDR3 DNA reads TGTGCCACTGGCAGGGGGTCCTACGAGCAGTACTTC. It specifies CATGRGSYEQYF.

V gene TRBV4-3 combines with J gene TRBJ2-7; D is unclear. The germline V gene has CDR1 LGHNA and CDR2 YSLEER. The CDR3 has 17 amino acids. Trimming shortened V by 1 base and J by 3 bases, and 19 bases separated the two germline ends. The CDR3 reads CASSQGIATRHIYEQYF. CDR3 in DNA: TGCGCCAGCAGCCAAGGAATTGCAACAAGGCACATCTACGAGCAGTACTTC.

The chain has TRBV19 and TRBJ2-2; weak D call: TRBD2 (5 bases). CDR1 is LNHDA and CDR2 is SQIVND in the germline V gene (reference sequence). Trimming removed 6 bases at V and 0 bases at J, with 8 bases between. CDR3 length: 14 amino acids. DNA of the CDR3: TGTGCCAGTAGGACTACTTCGAACACCGGGGAGCTGTTTTTT. Amino acids: CASRTTSNTGELFF.

This chain connects TRBV7-9 to TRBJ1-3, with TRBD1 matching over 7 bases. Germline CDR1 SEHNR, CDR2 FQNEAQ (reference sequence). The ends lost 5 bases at V and 2 bases at J; junction bases unmatched: 12. The CDR3 has 17 amino acids. CDR3 coding DNA: TGTGCCAGCAGCCCTCCCTCCGACAGGGCAGCTGGAAACACCATATATTTT. Encoded protein: CASSPPSDRAAGNTIYF.

This sequence joins TRBV7-9 and TRBJ2-3, with 7 bases fitting TRBD1. The CDR3 is made up of 15 amino acids. The V gene's germline CDR1 is SEHNR and CDR2 FQNEAQ (reference sequence). Trimming at V came to 6 bases and at J to 2 bases, leaving 8 bases not matched to a gene. The CDR3 region is CASRDWTGITDTQYF. In nucleotides, the CDR3 is TGTGCCAGCAGGGATTGGACAGGAATCACAGATACGCAGTATTTT. The whole variable domain, remainder taken from reference TRBV7-9 and TRBJ2-3, is DTGVSQNPRHKITKRGQNVTFRCDPISEHNRLYWYRQTLGQGPEFLTYFQNEAQLEKSRLLSDRFSAERPKGSFSTLEIQRTEQGDSAMYLCASRDWTGITDTQYFGPGTRLTVL.

This chain joins TRBV10-1 and TRBJ1-5, with D perhaps TRBD1 (5 bases). The V and J ends lost 3 bases and 0 bases respectively, with 12 bases between them. The CDR3 has 16 residues. Per germline, CDR1 WNHNN and CDR2 SYGVQD (reference sequence). CDR3 amino acids: CASSDEGPDSNQPQHF. CDR3 nucleotides: TGCGCCAGCAGTGATGAGGGGCCCGATAGCAATCAGCCCCAGCATTTT.

This sequence joins TRBV15 and TRBJ1-4; D is possibly TRBD1 (5 bases). Germline V gene sequence: CDR1 LNHNV, CDR2 YYDKDF (reference sequence). CDR3 size: 15 residues. Trimming took off 1 base at V and 4 bases at J, with 10 bases between the two ends. CDR3 amino acids: CATSRGFQGNEKLFF. The CDR3 bases are TGTGCCACCAGCAGAGGATTTCAGGGTAATGAAAAACTGTTTTTT. Combining the CDR3 with reference TRBV15 and TRBJ1-4 gives the whole variable domain DAMVIQNPRYQVTQFGKPVTLSCSQTLNHNVMYWYQQKSSQAPKLLFHYYDKDFNNEADTPDNFQSRRPNTSFCFLDIRSPGLGDTAMYLCATSRGFQGNEKLFFGSGTQLSVL.

CDR3 sequence (DNA): TGTGCCAGCAGTTTATATGGGAGGGGGACCCAGTACTTC. Encoded protein: CASSLYGRGTQYF. The J gene is TRBJ2-5, the V gene TRBV27; 7 nucleotides agree with TRBD2. From germline, CDR1 is MNHEY and CDR2 SMNVEV (reference sequence). There are 13 residues in the CDR3. V was clipped by 1 base and J by 7 bases; unmatched bases: 3.

The chain carries TRBV29-1 and TRBJ2-7; D gene ambiguous. The CDR3 is made up of 12 amino acids. The V gene lost 4 bases and the J gene lost 3 bases, with 10 bases spanning the gap. Germline V gene lookup returns CDR1 SQVTM and CDR2 ANQGSEA. As DNA, the CDR3 is TGCAGCGTTGCGGTCGGAGACTACGAGCAGTACTTC. Amino acid sequence: CSVAVGDYEQYF.

In its sample, this clone was seen once. The CDR3 coding sequence is TGTGCCAGCAGTGCCGGGACAGGTCGGACTAGCGGGCGATACAATGAGCAGTTCTTC. Its protein product is CASSAGTGRTSGRYNEQFF. The chain uses TRBV6-2 or TRBV6-3 and TRBJ2-1; 11 bases match TRBD2. Germline trimming cut 5 bases from V and 4 bases from J; bases unmatched to any gene: 16. Germline-derived CDR1 and CDR2 are MNHEY and SVGEGT. This CDR3 spans 19 amino acids.

Here the CDR3 DNA reads TGTGCCAGCAGCCAGACGCCAGGGGGCGAGCAGTACTTC. Translation: CASSQTPGGEQYF. The rearrangement links TRBV11-3 to TRBJ2-7; 7 bases agree with TRBD1. V shed 5 bases, J shed 6 bases, and the junction held 7 bases outside the gene matches. CDR3 length equals 13 residues. Germline V gene lookup returns CDR1 SGHNT and CDR2 YENEEA. Full variable domain (missing parts from reference TRBV11-3 and TRBJ2-7): EAGVVQSPRYKIIEKKQPVAFWCNPISGHNTLYWYLQNLGQGPELLIRYENEEAVDDSQLPKDRFSAERLKGVDSTLKIQPAELGDSAVYLCASSQTPGGEQYFGPGTRLTVT.

The V call is TRBV2, the J call TRBJ1-2; 7 nucleotides align to TRBD1. CDR3 length equals 16 residues. V lost 7 bases to trimming and J lost 1 base; unmatched junction nucleotides: 12. In germline, CDR1 is SNHLY, CDR2 FYNNEI. CDR3 in amino acids: CASTPTGQSINYGYTF. Written as DNA, the CDR3 is TGTGCCAGCACCCCCACGGGACAGAGCATTAACTATGGCTACACCTTC.

This rearrangement joins TRBV6-4 to TRBJ2-7; no clear D. This CDR3 contains 14 residues. With 5 bases removed from V and 0 bases from J, the gap between germline ends came to 11 bases. Germline V gene lookup returns CDR1 MRHNA and CDR2 SNTAGT. CDR3 in DNA: TGTGCCAGCAGTCACGCGGAAAACTCCTACGAGCAGTACTTC. This gives the protein CASSHAENSYEQYF.

The chain has TRBV3-1 (or the pseudogene TRBV3-2) and TRBJ2-1, with D possibly called TRBD1 or TRBD2 (7 bases each). This CDR3 is built from 15 residues. CDR1 and CDR2 from the germline V gene are LGHDT and YNNKEL (reference sequence). Trimming removed 4 bases from V and 5 bases from J, with 15 bases in between. CDR3 protein: CASSPRGGVHNEQFF. The DNA for the CDR3 is TGTGCCAGCAGCCCCAGGGGGGGAGTTCACAATGAGCAGTTCTTC.

This clone was counted only a few times. The chain recombines TRBV29-1 with TRBJ1-5; 7 bases fit TRBD1. Trimming at V came to 6 bases and at J to 2 bases, leaving 4 bases not matched to a gene. CDR3 length: 13 residues. Germline V gives CDR1 SQVTM, CDR2 ANQGSEA. The CDR3 nucleotides read TGCAGCGTGACTCAGGGGGGCAATCAGCCCCAGCATTTT. Translation gives CSVTQGGNQPQHF.

This clone has just one count. The V and J genes are TRBV28 and TRBJ2-7, with 7 bases identical to TRBD1. This CDR3 comprises 15 residues. CDR1 and CDR2 (germline): MDHEN, SYDVKM. V was pared by 5 bases and J by 2 bases, with 9 bases of the junction left unmatched. CDR3 residues: CASSTGAGVTYEQYF. DNA for the CDR3: TGTGCCAGCAGTACAGGGGCTGGCGTCACCTACGAGCAGTACTTC.

This chain uses TRBV29-1 with TRBJ2-5, with no clear D. The ends were cut back, 7 bases at V and 5 bases at J, with 11 bases in the middle. There are 11 residues in the CDR3. The V gene's germline CDR1 is SQVTM and CDR2 ANQGSEA. The CDR3 coding sequence is TGCAGCGCCGGTTTGTTGGAGACCCAGTACTTC. Translating it yields CSAGLLETQYF.

This clone was recorded once. This rearrangement joins TRBV4-2 to TRBJ2-2; 9 bases match TRBD1. Germline CDR1 LGHNA, CDR2 YNFKEQ. V lost 9 bases, J lost 3 bases, and 8 bases stayed unmatched. This CDR3 spans 15 amino acids. This CDR3 is CASKTGGRDTGELFF. For the CDR3, the DNA is TGTGCCAGTAAAACAGGGGGCAGGGACACCGGGGAGCTGTTTTTT.

The chain carries TRBV3-1 (or the pseudogene TRBV3-2) and TRBJ1-2; possibly TRBD1 for D (6 bases). This CDR3 is built from 15 residues. V lost 1 base to trimming and J lost 4 bases, with 13 bases between them. Germline CDR1 is LGHDT and CDR2 is YNNKEL (reference sequence). The CDR3 reads CASSQGLQGFYGYTF. The CDR3 DNA is TGTGCCAGCAGCCAAGGTCTACAGGGATTCTATGGCTACACCTTC.

This rearrangement joins TRBV5-4 to TRBJ2-7; 11 bases match TRBD2. The CDR3 totals 15 residues. V shed 4 bases and J 6 bases; nucleotides not matched to a gene: 9. The germline V gene encodes CDR1 SGHNT and CDR2 YYREEE (reference sequence). CDR3 coding DNA: TGTGCCAGCAGCCGTAGCGGGAGGGCCTCTCGCGAGCAGTACTTC. Translating it yields CASSRSGRASREQYF.